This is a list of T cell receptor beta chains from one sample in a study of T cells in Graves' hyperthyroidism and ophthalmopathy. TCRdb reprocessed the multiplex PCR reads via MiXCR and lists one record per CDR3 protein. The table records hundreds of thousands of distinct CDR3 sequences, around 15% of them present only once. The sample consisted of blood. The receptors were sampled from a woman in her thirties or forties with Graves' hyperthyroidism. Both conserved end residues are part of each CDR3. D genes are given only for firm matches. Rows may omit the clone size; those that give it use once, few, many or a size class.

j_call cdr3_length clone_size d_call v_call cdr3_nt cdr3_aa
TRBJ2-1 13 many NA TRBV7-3 TGTGCCAGCAGCACCCTGAGGGGAAATGAGCAGTTCTTC CASSTLRGNEQFF
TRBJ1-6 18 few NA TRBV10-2 TGCGCCAGCAGTGAGGGTGCGCTCGCGGGCTCCTATAATTCACCCCTCCACTTT CASSEGALAGSYNSPLHF
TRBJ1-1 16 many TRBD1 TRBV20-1 TGCAGTGCGGACCAGGGACAGGGGCGGTTAGACACTGAAGCTTTCTTT CSADQGQGRLDTEAFF
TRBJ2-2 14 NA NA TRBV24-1 TGTGCCACCAGTAAGGCAGGGGGGACCGGGGAGCTGTTTTTT CATSKAGGTGELFF
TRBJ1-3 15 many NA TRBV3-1 TGTGCCAGCAGCCAAGTGTGGAGTTCTGGAAACACCATATATTTT CASSQVWSSGNTIYF
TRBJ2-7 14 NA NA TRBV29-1 TGCAGCGTTGAGGGCATTGGAGAATCCTACGAGCAGTACTTC CSVEGIGESYEQYF
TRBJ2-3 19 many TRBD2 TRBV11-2 TGTGCCAGCAGCGGACTGACTAGCGGGACAACTTCTAGCACAGATACGCAGTATTTT CASSGLTSGTTSSTDTQYF
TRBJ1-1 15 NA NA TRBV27 TGTGCCAGCAGTTTAAGTACGGGTATGAACACTGAAGCTTTCTTT CASSLSTGMNTEAFF
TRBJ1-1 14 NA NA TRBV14 TGTGCCAGCAGCAACCTGAGAGCGAACACTGAAGCTTTCTTT CASSNLRANTEAFF
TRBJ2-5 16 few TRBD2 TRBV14 TGTGCCAGCAGCCAAGGGGCTAGCGGGAGTTGGGAGACCCAGTACTTC CASSQGASGSWETQYF
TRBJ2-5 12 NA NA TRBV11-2 TGTGCCAGCAGGGAGACCGAAGAGACCCAGTACTTC CASRETEETQYF
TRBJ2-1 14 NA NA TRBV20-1 TGCAGTGCTAGAGGCAGTCCCGGCTACAATGAGCAGTTCTTC CSARGSPGYNEQFF
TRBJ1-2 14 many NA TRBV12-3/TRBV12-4 TGTGCCAGCAGTTTAGGACAGATTAACTATGGCTACACCTTC CASSLGQINYGYTF
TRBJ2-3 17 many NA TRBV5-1 TGCGCCAGCAGCTTAAGGGCAGGACCTCCTCACACAGATACGCAGTATTTT CASSLRAGPPHTDTQYF
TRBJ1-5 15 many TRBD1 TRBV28 TGTGCCAGCTACCCTGACAGGGGCGGCAATCAGCCCCAGCATTTT CASYPDRGGNQPQHF